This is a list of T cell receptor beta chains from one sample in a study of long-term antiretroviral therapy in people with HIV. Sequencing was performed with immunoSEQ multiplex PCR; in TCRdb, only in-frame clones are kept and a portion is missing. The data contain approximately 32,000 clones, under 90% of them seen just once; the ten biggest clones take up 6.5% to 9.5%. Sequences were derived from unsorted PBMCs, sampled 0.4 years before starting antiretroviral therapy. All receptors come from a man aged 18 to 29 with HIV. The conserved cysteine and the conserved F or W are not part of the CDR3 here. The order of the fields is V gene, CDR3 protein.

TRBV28,ASRRDLSTDTQY
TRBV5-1,ASSQGGGSYNEQF
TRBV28,ASSLRSSGTEAF
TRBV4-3,ASSPGGLTNEQY
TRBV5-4,ASSLRLAGPTSTDTQY
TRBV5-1,ASSSTGARSNEQY
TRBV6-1,ASEGAGTQY
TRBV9,ASSAQGRPYEQY
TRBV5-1,ASSLMTPGNNEQF
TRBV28,ASSIAGVDTQY
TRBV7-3,ASSTTPDTQY
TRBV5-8,ASSLDRGLEFSKLF
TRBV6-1,AMRVWTSNQPQH
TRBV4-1,ASSQDWAGNQPQH
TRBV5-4,ASSSAAGGGETQY
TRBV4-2,ASSQDPFYRQKSSTDTQY